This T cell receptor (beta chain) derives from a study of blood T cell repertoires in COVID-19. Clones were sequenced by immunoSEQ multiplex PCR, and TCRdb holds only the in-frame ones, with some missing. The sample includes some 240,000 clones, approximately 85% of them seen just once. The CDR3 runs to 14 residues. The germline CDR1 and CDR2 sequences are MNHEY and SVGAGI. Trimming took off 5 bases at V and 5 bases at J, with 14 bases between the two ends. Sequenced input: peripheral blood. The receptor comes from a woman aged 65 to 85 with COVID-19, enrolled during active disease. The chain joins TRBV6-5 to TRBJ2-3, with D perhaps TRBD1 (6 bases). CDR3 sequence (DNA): TGTGCCAGCAGTCCAGGGGTTGGGGTAGATACGCAGTATTTT. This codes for CASSPGVGVDTQYF.